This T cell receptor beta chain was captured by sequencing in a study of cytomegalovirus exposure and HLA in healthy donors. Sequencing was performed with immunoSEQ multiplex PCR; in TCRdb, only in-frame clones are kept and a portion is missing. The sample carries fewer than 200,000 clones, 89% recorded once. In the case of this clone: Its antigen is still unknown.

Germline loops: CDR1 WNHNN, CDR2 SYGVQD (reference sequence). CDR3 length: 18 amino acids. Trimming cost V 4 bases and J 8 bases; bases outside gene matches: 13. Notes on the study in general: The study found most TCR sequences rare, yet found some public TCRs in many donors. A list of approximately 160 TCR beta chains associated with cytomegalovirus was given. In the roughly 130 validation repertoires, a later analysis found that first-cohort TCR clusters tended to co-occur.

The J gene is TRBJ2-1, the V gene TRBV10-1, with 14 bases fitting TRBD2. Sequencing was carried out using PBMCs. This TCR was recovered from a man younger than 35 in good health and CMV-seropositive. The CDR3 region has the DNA TGCGCCAGCAGTGCGGGACAGGGGACTAGCGGGAGATACGATGAGCAGTTCTTC. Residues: CASSAGQGTSGRYDEQFF.